These 18 T cell receptor beta chains share one sample of origin, sequenced in a study of regulatory T cells in long-lasting Graves disease. Time point here: persistent/refractory GD, antithyroid drugs over 5 years with positive TRAb. TCR sequences were obtained from RNA taken from PBMCs. The authors built TCR beta libraries using iRepertoire HTBI primers and Arm-PCR of CDR3 regions. TCRdb processed the multiplex PCR reads anew with MiXCR; each CDR3 protein has one entry. The repertoire holds about 470,000 distinct CDR3 sequences, with 20% to 25% as singletons. Sequencing was performed on peripheral blood mononuclear cells (PBMCs), taken when the disease was refractory, from a patient treated with antithyroid drugs. These receptors all stem from a female donor with Graves disease.

The genes are TRBV30 and TRBJ2-3; D gene unclear. The CDR3 loop spans 12 amino acids. V was trimmed by 1 base and J by 5 bases, leaving 7 bases between them. Germline V gives CDR1 GTSNPN, CDR2 SVGIG (reference sequence). CDR3 coding DNA: TGTGCCTGGAGTGCCACGGGAGATACGCAGTATTTT. Protein: CAWSATGDTQYF.

CDR3 amino acids: CASSLSWGGVNEKLFF. As DNA, the CDR3 is TGTGCCAGCAGCTTATCGTGGGGCGGAGTAAATGAAAAACTGTTTTTT. The V and J genes are TRBV7-9 and TRBJ1-4; possibly TRBD1 for D (5 bases). The length of the CDR3 is 16 residues. Trimming removed 2 bases at V and 5 bases at J, with 15 bases between. Germline CDR1 and CDR2: SEHNR and FQNEAQ (reference sequence). The whole variable domain, remainder taken from reference TRBV7-9 and TRBJ1-4, is DTGVSQNPRHKITKRGQNVTFRCDPISEHNRLYWYRQTLGQGPEFLTYFQNEAQLEKSRLLSDRFSAERPKGSFSTLEIQRTEQGDSAMYLCASSLSWGGVNEKLFFGSGTQLSVL.

This clonotype has a handful of counts. The genes are TRBV6-1 and TRBJ2-1; TRBD2 aligns across 14 bases. Germline values: CDR1 MNHNS, CDR2 SASEGT. The CDR3 sequence is 16 residues long. The trim removed 4 bases at V and 8 bases at J, leaving 7 bases unmatched. CDR3 in amino acids: CASSVTGTSGGYEQFF. The DNA of the CDR3 is TGTGCCAGCAGTGTGACCGGGACTAGCGGGGGCTATGAGCAGTTCTTC.

Ten or more counts support this clonotype. The chain couples TRBV6-1 to TRBJ2-7, with a possible D match to TRBD1 (5 bases). In germline, CDR1 is MNHNS, CDR2 SASEGT. The CDR3 runs to 13 residues. The germline V and J ends were trimmed by 2 bases and 6 bases, with 11 bases remaining between them. CDR3 sequence reads: CASSEPGLGEQYF. CDR3 nucleotides: TGTGCCAGCAGTGAACCAGGGTTAGGCGAGCAGTACTTC.

This clonotype was observed at least ten times. The chain has TRBV12-3 or TRBV12-4 and TRBJ1-5; no definite D call. V shed 5 bases and J shed 6 bases, with 11 bases lying between them. This CDR3 has 13 amino acids. The CDR3 loop reads CASSADPGQPQHF. DNA for the CDR3: TGTGCCAGCAGTGCGGATCCGGGTCAGCCCCAGCATTTT.

The chain combines TRBV10-3 with TRBJ2-2; D is perhaps TRBD1 (5 bases). Germline values: CDR1 ENHRY, CDR2 SYGVKD. V was cut by 9 bases and J by 6 bases, with 17 bases left in between. CDR3 length: 14 residues. In DNA form, the CDR3 reads TGTGCCATTCCGGGTAATAGGGGTGCCGGGGAGCTGTTTTTT. It encodes CAIPGNRGAGELFF.

The sample holds many counts of this clonotype. The rearrangement uses TRBV6-5 and TRBJ1-5; D not resolved. Germline V gene data show CDR1 as MNHEY and CDR2 as SVGAGI. The CDR3 is 13 residues long. V gave up 4 bases and J gave up 7 bases, with 11 bases separating them. The CDR3 spells CASSSATHQPQHF. The CDR3 DNA is TGTGCCAGCAGTTCGGCCACCCACCAGCCCCAGCATTTT.

This sequence joins TRBV24-1 and TRBJ2-2; possibly TRBD2 for D (6 bases). Per germline, CDR1 KGHDR and CDR2 SFDVKD. The CDR3 has 17 residues. Trimming stripped 3 bases from V and 2 bases from J, with 15 bases between. CDR3 protein: CATSDPSGTPNTGELFF. For the CDR3, the DNA is TGTGCCACCAGTGATCCCTCCGGGACTCCAAACACCGGGGAGCTGTTTTTT.

V is TRBV9 and J is TRBJ2-7; a weak D match, TRBD2 (5 bases). Trimming stripped 3 bases from V and 0 bases from J, with 13 bases between. CDR1 and CDR2 from the germline V gene are SGDLS and YYNGEE. The CDR3 runs 15 residues. In DNA form, the CDR3 reads TGTGCCAGCAGCGAAGCGGACCTAAACTCCTACGAGCAGTACTTC. Its translation is CASSEADLNSYEQYF.

This chain connects TRBV7-2 to TRBJ1-6; D call uncertain. Germline CDR1 SGHTA, CDR2 FQGNSA. Trimming took 4 bases from V and 4 from J, leaving 8 bases between them. The CDR3 spans 14 residues. The CDR3 sequence is CASSWTDYNSPLHF. The CDR3 nucleotides read TGTGCCAGCAGCTGGACTGATTATAATTCACCCCTCCACTTT. The variable domain in full, with the rest retrieved from reference TRBV7-2 and TRBJ1-6, is GAGVSQSPSNKVTEKGKDVELRCDPISGHTALYWYRQSLGQGLEFLIYFQGNSAPDKSGLPSDRFSAERTGGSVSTLTIQRTQQEDSAVYLCASSWTDYNSPLHFGNGTRLTVT.

Concerning this clonotype itself: A much larger clone sits a single nucleotide away, making a read error possible. No conserved phenylalanine or tryptophan is present at the end of the CDR3, so a read error is the likely explanation. The chain combines TRBV19 with TRBJ1-4; the D is unclear. This CDR3 comprises 14 residues. The V end was cut by 4 bases, the J end by 6 bases, with 12 bases between. Germline V gene lookup returns CDR1 LNHDA and CDR2 SQIVND (reference sequence). The CDR3 here is CASSSSSYHEKLFL. CDR3 DNA: TGTGCCAGTAGTAGCAGCTCGTACCATGAAAAACTGTTTCTT.

This clonotype has at least ten counts. The genes are TRBV11-2 and TRBJ2-7; D might be TRBD1 or TRBD2, each matching 5 bases. The CDR3 length is 15 residues. The ends were cut back, 0 bases at V and 7 bases at J, with 16 bases in the middle. CDR1 is SGHAT and CDR2 is FQNNGV in the germline V gene. The CDR3 nucleotides are TGTGCCAGCAGCTTAGATCTCGGGACGGTGAGGGAGCAGTACTTC. Its translation is CASSLDLGTVREQYF.

CDR3 DNA sequence: TGCGCCAGCAGCAGGACCAGCGGAACCGGGGAGCTGTTTTTT. It is translated as CASSRTSGTGELFF. This chain connects TRBV5-1 to TRBJ2-2, with D tentatively TRBD2 (5 bases). This CDR3 spans 14 amino acids. Germline CDR1 reads SGHRS; CDR2 reads YFSETQ. Trimming left V 4 bases short and J 5 bases short, with 12 bases between.

A single count supports this clonotype. V usage is TRBV29-1 and J usage is TRBJ2-5; 12 bases line up with TRBD1. The length of the CDR3 is 14 residues. The trim removed 4 bases at V and 4 bases at J, leaving 4 bases unmatched. The V gene's germline CDR1 is SQVTM and CDR2 ANQGSEA. The CDR3, as DNA: TGCAGCGTTGGGGGACAGGGGGCTCTAGAGACCCAGTACTTC. Protein sequence: CSVGGQGALETQYF.

V and J are TRBV5-1 and TRBJ1-4, with D possibly being TRBD1 (5 bases). Germline CDR1 SGHRS, CDR2 YFSETQ. V lost 4 bases to trimming and J lost 8 bases, with 15 bases between them. This CDR3 is 14 amino acids long. The CDR3 bases are TGCGCCAGCAGCACCGTGGGGGGATCGGAAAAACTGTTTTTT. Encoded protein: CASSTVGGSEKLFF.

This clonotype was seen a few times. V is TRBV3-1 and J is TRBJ2-5; D might be TRBD2 (6 bases). CDR3 size: 15 residues. Germline V gene data show CDR1 as LGHDT and CDR2 as YNNKEL (reference sequence). V lost 0 bases to trimming and J lost 0 bases, with 8 bases between them. Here the CDR3 DNA reads TGTGCCAGCAGCCAAGATGGACTACACCAAGAGACCCAGTACTTC. Its protein is CASSQDGLHQETQYF.

This clonotype occurred many times. The chain joins TRBV2 to TRBJ1-1; D remains unclear. The length of the CDR3 is 16 residues. Germline values: CDR1 SNHLY, CDR2 FYNNEI. V was pared by 6 bases and J by 0 bases, with 17 bases between. The CDR3 DNA follows: TGTGCCAGCAGCGGGGTCCCTAACTCCGTGAACACTGAAGCTTTCTTT. This encodes CASSGVPNSVNTEAFF.

This rearrangement joins TRBV20-1 to TRBJ1-5; no clear D. Germline V gene sequence: CDR1 DFQATT, CDR2 SNEGSKA (reference sequence). V was clipped by 0 bases and J by 7 bases, with 10 bases between them. The CDR3 extends over 13 amino acids. Here the CDR3 DNA reads TGCAGTGCTAGAGATCTCACGGGACAGCCCCAGCATTTT. Translating gives CSARDLTGQPQHF.